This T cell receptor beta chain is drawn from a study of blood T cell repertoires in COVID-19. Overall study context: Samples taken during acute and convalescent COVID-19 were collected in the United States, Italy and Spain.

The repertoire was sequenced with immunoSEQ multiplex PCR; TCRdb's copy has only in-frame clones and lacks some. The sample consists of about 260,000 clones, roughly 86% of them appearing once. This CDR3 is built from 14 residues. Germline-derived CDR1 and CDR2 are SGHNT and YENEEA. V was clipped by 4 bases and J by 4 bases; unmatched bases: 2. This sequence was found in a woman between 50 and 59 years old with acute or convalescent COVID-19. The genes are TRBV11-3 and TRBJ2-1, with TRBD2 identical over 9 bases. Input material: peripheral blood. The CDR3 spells CASSSTSGYNEQFF. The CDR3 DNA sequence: TGTGCCAGCAGCTCAACTAGCGGGTACAATGAGCAGTTCTTC. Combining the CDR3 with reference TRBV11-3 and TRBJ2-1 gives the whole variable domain EAGVVQSPRYKIIEKKQPVAFWCNPISGHNTLYWYLQNLGQGPELLIRYENEEAVDDSQLPKDRFSAERLKGVDSTLKIQPAELGDSAVYLCASSSTSGYNEQFFGPGTRLTVL.